This T cell receptor beta chain comes out of a study of T cell responses to AZD1222 COVID-19 vaccine. The study, taken as a whole, reports: Elevations in Spike-specific TCR breadth and depth followed administration of two AZD1222 doses.

The CDR3 is 19 amino acids. After removal of 3 bases from V and 4 bases from J, the junction contained 11 bases not matched to a gene. The germline V gene encodes CDR1 SGDLS and CDR2 YYNGEE. This table comes from immunoSEQ multiplex PCR, and its TCRdb copy is limited to in-frame clones, with some not included. In the table there are about 260,000 clones, approximately 93% of which are singletons. Worth noting for this clone: Its antigen is not identified.

The TCR comes from an adult in good health. The V and J genes are TRBV9 and TRBJ2-2, with 14 nucleotides matching TRBD2. Sequenced material: peripheral blood, taken on day 0 of AZD1222 vaccination. The CDR3 nucleotides read TGTGCCAGCAGCGCCCCGGGACTAGCGGGAGAATGGGGCACCGGGGAGCTGTTTTTT. Translation gives CASSAPGLAGEWGTGELFF. Using reference TRBV9 and TRBJ2-2 for the parts outside the CDR3, the full variable domain is DSGVTQTPKHLITATGQRVTLRCSPRSGDLSVYWYQQSLDQGLQFLIQYYNGEERAKGNILERFSAQQFPDLHSELNLSSLELGDSALYFCASSAPGLAGEWGTGELFFGEGSRLTVL.